Listed here is a single T cell receptor (beta chain). The second PCR ran about 6 to 12 cycles with a sample-barcoded 5' primer and J-beta primers. In TCRdb, the 5' RACE reads were re-called with MiXCR into one record per CDR3 protein. The sample shows over a million distinct CDR3 sequences, under 55% of them seen only once. This CDR3 spans 14 amino acids. Germline V gene lookup returns CDR1 DFQATT and CDR2 SNEGSKA (reference sequence). V lost 6 bases and J 5 bases, leaving 19 bases between the germline ends. The sample belongs to a study of blood T cells in healthy people across ages. Sequences were obtained from blood. V is TRBV20-1 and J is TRBJ1-2; no definite D call. The sequence came from a woman aged 18-35 years in good health. CDR3 nucleotide sequence: TGCAGTGCCCCACGGATGGGTTCGGCATATGGCTACACCTTC. Translated, it gives CSAPRMGSAYGYTF.